The T cell receptor (beta chain) described here comes from a study of blood T cell repertoires in COVID-19. In its sample, this clone was seen a few times. This CDR3 is 14 amino acids long. The V and J ends lost 1 base and 8 bases respectively, with 13 bases between them. Germline assignment: CDR1 SGDLS and CDR2 YYNGEE. Participant ages covered about 18 to 100 years across approximately 25 US areas. For recovered donors of Cohort 3, there were two negative PCRs, clearance, or symptom resolution. Per the original data handling: Nucleated cell counts were estimated from reference gene primer amplification. Generated by immunoSEQ multiplex PCR, the TCRdb table keeps only in-frame clones and is missing some. That table is the source of V, J and clone size, and D and trimming were worked out from the DNA. The sample records 200,000 to 250,000 clones, around nine tenths being singletons.

The chain employs TRBV9 and TRBJ1-3; D is unclear. This TCR was sampled from a man aged 25 to 45 who had recovered from COVID-19. Sequenced material: PBMCs or T cells enriched from blood (not recorded which). CDR3 protein: CASSVLAARDTIYF. CDR3 DNA sequence: TGTGCCAGCAGCGTACTGGCAGCCCGGGACACCATATATTTT.